This TCR beta chain was sequenced in a study of Graves' ophthalmopathy and Graves' hyperthyroidism. Looking at the study overall: Samples of peripheral blood were obtained at initial diagnosis, prior to treatment of any kind.

The study amplified TCR beta CDR3 regions using RNA transcripts. HTBI-primed first-round RT-PCR preceded second-round multiplex PCR. A single record per CDR3 protein comes from TCRdb applying MiXCR to the multiplex PCR reads. Among approximately 700,000 distinct CDR3 sequences listed, roughly 40% were seen once. Reliance was placed on clinical symptoms, serum thyroxine, TRAb, thyroid ultrasound and orbital computed tomography for diagnosis. The J segment lost 5 bases and the V segment lost 10 bases, leaving 6 bases of the junction unmatched. This CDR3 has 12 amino acids. Germline CDR1 reads SGHVS; CDR2 reads FNYEAQ.

Source material: peripheral blood. This sequence joins TRBV7-6 and TRBJ2-5; 8 bases are a match to TRBD1. This TCR was sampled from an adult man with Graves' ophthalmopathy. CDR3 sequence (DNA): TGTGCCAACCGGACAGGGATTGAGACCCAGTACTTC. Translation gives CANRTGIETQYF.